Shown below are 32 T cell receptor beta chains from a single sample sequenced in a study of T-cell memory formation after mild COVID-19. TCRdb re-called the 5' RACE reads with MiXCR, one entry per CDR3 protein. The sample includes over 70,000 distinct CDR3 sequences, approximately 15% of them seen just once. Input material: PBMCs or a T cell subset sorted from them (not recorded which). The receptors originated from a man between 18 and 35 years old who had mild COVID-19 (a few samples of this study predate the infection). Cell type and time point are not known.

As for this clonotype: At one end, the junction sequence differs from germline, possibly due to a read error. This chain joins TRBV11-2 and TRBJ1-2; D gene unclear. This CDR3 contains 13 residues. Germline CDR1 and CDR2: SGHAT and FQNNGV. CDR3 nucleotides: TGTGCCAGCAGCTTAGATGCCGTGGTCCCGGCCCTCTTC. Its translation is CASSLDAVVPALF.

The V and J genes are TRBV4-1 and TRBJ1-5; 7 bases are shared with TRBD1. With 4 bases clipped from V and 9 bases from J, the junction kept 12 bases outside the gene matches. From germline, CDR1 is MGHRA and CDR2 YSYEKL. The CDR3 has 15 residues. In DNA form, the CDR3 reads TGCGCCAGCAGCCTCCTCGGGACAGCAAATGTGCCCCAGCATTTT. Translation: CASSLLGTANVPQHF.

This clonotype came up a few times. The rearrangement links TRBV10-3 to TRBJ1-1, with 7 bases lining up with TRBD1. J was trimmed by 1 base and V by 3 bases; bases with no gene match: 8. The germline CDR1 and CDR2 sequences are ENHRY and SYGVKD. This CDR3 contains 16 residues. This CDR3 reads CAISDWDSGPNTEAFF. CDR3 sequence (DNA): TGTGCCATCAGTGATTGGGACAGCGGACCGAACACTGAAGCTTTCTTT.

V and J are TRBV5-1 and TRBJ1-1; D is unresolved. This CDR3 contains 15 residues. The germline V gene encodes CDR1 SGHRS and CDR2 YFSETQ. Between the trimmed V and J ends, which lost 2 bases and 0 bases, there was a span of 11 bases. In DNA, the CDR3 is TGCGCCAGCAGCTTCGGACGGATCATGAACACTGAAGCTTTCTTT. Amino acids: CASSFGRIMNTEAFF.

This clonotype has only a few counts. V gene TRBV9 combines with J gene TRBJ2-3; tentatively, D is TRBD1 or TRBD2 (5 bases each). The germline gives CDR1 SGDLS, CDR2 YYNGEE. Trimming left V 4 bases short and J 0 bases short, with 12 bases between. The CDR3 length is 15 residues. Here the CDR3 DNA reads TGTGCCAGCAGCTATGCCGGGACCAGCACAGATACGCAGTATTTT. This sequence encodes CASSYAGTSTDTQYF.

CDR3 DNA sequence: TGTGCCAGCAGTTTATACGGCGGGGGCCAAGAGACCCAGTACTTC. Translated: CASSLYGGGQETQYF. V and J are TRBV12-3 or TRBV12-4 and TRBJ2-5; TRBD2 aligns across 7 bases. The CDR3 runs to 15 residues. The V segment lost 2 bases and the J segment 1 base; nucleotides outside the gene matches: 4.

The V and J genes are TRBV7-6 and TRBJ2-1, with TRBD1 identical over 8 bases. The CDR3 is made up of 16 amino acids. Per germline, CDR1 SGHVS and CDR2 FNYEAQ. The V and J ends lost 0 bases and 9 bases, in that order; junction bases with no gene match: 10. The CDR3 DNA is TGTGCCAGCAGCTTAGCCCAAGGACAGGGTCTAATTGAGCAGTTCTTC. Its protein product is CASSLAQGQGLIEQFF.

The chain is built from TRBV4-1 and TRBJ2-1, with 12 positions matching TRBD2. Germline V CDR1 and CDR2: MGHRA, YSYEKL. V trimming: 4 bases; J trimming: 4 bases; junction bases outside the gene matches: 8. The CDR3 length is 17 residues. The CDR3 region has the DNA TGCGCCAGCAGCCCAAGACTAGCGGGGGAGAAATACAATGAGCAGTTCTTC. This sequence encodes CASSPRLAGEKYNEQFF.

This clonotype was detected a few times. This CDR3 reads CASSPEGWQSTDTQYF. CDR3 nucleotide sequence: TGTGCCAGCAGCCCTGAGGGCTGGCAGAGCACAGATACGCAGTATTTT. The rearrangement uses TRBV12-3 or TRBV12-4 and TRBJ2-3; the D gene is possibly TRBD2 (5 bases). Trimming left V 6 bases short and J 0 bases short, with 16 bases between. The CDR3 totals 16 residues.

V is TRBV7-8 and J is TRBJ2-5, with TRBD2 matching 10 bases. The CDR3 is 15 amino acids. The J segment lost 5 bases and the V segment lost 4 bases, leaving 7 bases of the junction unmatched. The germline gives CDR1 SGHVS, CDR2 FQNEAQ. As DNA, the CDR3 is TGTGCCAGCAGCTCCCGGGAACTAGCGGGGGAGACCCAGTACTTC. It translates to CASSSRELAGETQYF.

The rearrangement links TRBV4-1 to TRBJ2-5; 7 bases fit TRBD2. Germline values: CDR1 MGHRA, CDR2 YSYEKL. The CDR3 loop spans 17 amino acids. With V trimmed by 1 base and J by 3 bases, 11 bases remained unmatched. CDR3 amino acids: CASSQAPPASGEETQYF. DNA of the CDR3: TGCGCCAGCAGCCAAGCCCCTCCAGCTAGCGGAGAAGAGACCCAGTACTTC.

The V and J genes are TRBV4-3 and TRBJ2-2; D is undetermined. Germline values: CDR1 LGHNA, CDR2 YSLEER. V gave up 0 bases and J gave up 2 bases, with 7 bases separating them. CDR3 length equals 15 residues. The CDR3 coding sequence is TGCGCCAGCAGCCAAGATGGGTCTAACACCGGGGAGCTGTTTTTT. Residues: CASSQDGSNTGELFF.

The chain combines TRBV30 with TRBJ1-1; D not certain. This CDR3 region has 13 residues. The ends were cut back, 0 bases at V and 0 bases at J, with 5 bases in the middle. The germline V gene has CDR1 GTSNPN and CDR2 SVGIG (reference sequence). The CDR3 sequence: CAWSVSVNTEAFF. As DNA, the CDR3 is TGTGCCTGGAGTGTATCGGTGAACACTGAAGCTTTCTTT. The whole variable domain, remainder taken from reference TRBV30 and TRBJ1-1, is SQTIHQWPATLVQPVGSPLSLECTVEGTSNPNLYWYRQAAGRGLQLLFYSVGIGQISSEVPQNLSASRPQDRQFILSSKKLLLSDSGFYLCAWSVSVNTEAFFGQGTRLTVV.

This clonotype occurred a few times. The chain couples TRBV5-1 to TRBJ1-2; D unresolved. Germline assignment: CDR1 SGHRS and CDR2 YFSETQ. The V and J ends lost 0 bases and 8 bases respectively, with 14 bases between them. The CDR3 runs 14 residues. The CDR3 is CASSLGTRPQGYTF. In DNA, the CDR3 is TGCGCCAGCAGCTTGGGGACCCGTCCTCAAGGCTACACCTTC.

A few counts support this clonotype. CDR3 residues: CASGGSGQPQHF. CDR3 coding DNA: TGTGCCAGCGGGGGGTCAGGGCAGCCCCAGCATTTT. This rearrangement joins TRBV12-3 or TRBV12-4 to TRBJ1-5; D is perhaps TRBD1 (5 bases). This CDR3 is built from 12 residues. Deletions cut 8 bases from V and 7 bases from J, with 12 bases between.

This clonotype was detected only a few times. The chain joins TRBV6-1 to TRBJ1-2; TRBD1 agrees at 11 bases. The junction had 6 bases not matched to a gene; V was cut back by 8 bases and J by 7 bases. The CDR3 loop spans 13 amino acids. Germline V gene lookup returns CDR1 MNHNS and CDR2 SASEGT. The CDR3 nucleotides are TGTGCCAGCTCCCTCGGACAGGGGGCTGGCTACACCTTC. This gives the protein CASSLGQGAGYTF.

J is TRBJ2-2 and V is TRBV7-2; D is uncertain. V was trimmed by 0 bases and J by 8 bases, leaving 7 bases between them. The germline gives CDR1 SGHTA, CDR2 FQGNSA. The CDR3 runs 13 residues. The CDR3, as DNA: TGTGCCAGCAGCTTAGCTGCTGCGGGGGAGCTGTTTTTT. Translating gives CASSLAAAGELFF.

This clonotype was detected many times. The gene calls are TRBV4-1 and TRBJ1-6; TRBD1 matches 8 bases. The CDR3 is 22 amino acids. The germline V gene encodes CDR1 MGHRA and CDR2 YSYEKL. With 3 bases clipped from V and 8 bases from J, the junction kept 27 bases outside the gene matches. CDR3 sequence reads: CASSHPVAGGAVWFRSYSPLHF. CDR3 DNA: TGCGCCAGCAGCCATCCCGTCGCAGGGGGCGCCGTCTGGTTTCGGTCTTATTCACCCCTCCACTTT.

This clonotype has just a few counts. V gene TRBV12-3 or TRBV12-4 combines with J gene TRBJ2-3; no clear D gene. The V gene lost 1 base and the J gene lost 1 base, with 12 bases spanning the gap. CDR3 size: 16 residues. The CDR3, as DNA: TGTGCCAGCAGTTTAGGCTATAATGCGGGCACAGATACGCAGTATTTT. It is translated as CASSLGYNAGTDTQYF.

This clonotype was counted a few times. The V call is TRBV6-1, the J call TRBJ2-2; the match to TRBD1 covers 9 bases. Germline lookup yields CDR1 MNHNS and CDR2 SASEGT. J was trimmed by 7 bases and V by 2 bases; bases with no gene match: 5. The CDR3 consists of 15 residues. The CDR3 sequence is CASSEPGQGFGELFF. As DNA, the CDR3 is TGTGCCAGCAGTGAACCGGGACAGGGCTTCGGGGAGCTGTTTTTT.

This clonotype has a handful of counts. The chain uses TRBV12-3 or TRBV12-4 and TRBJ1-1; possibly TRBD1 for D (5 bases). V lost 5 bases and J lost 3, with 16 bases in between. There are 15 residues in the CDR3. The CDR3: CASSPRDFAYTEAFF. DNA for the CDR3: TGTGCCAGCAGTCCCCGGGACTTCGCCTACACTGAAGCTTTCTTT.

This clonotype appeared a few times. The V gene is TRBV11-2, the J gene TRBJ2-5; TRBD1 agrees at 8 bases. J lost 7 bases, V lost 5 bases, and 6 bases had no gene match. CDR3 length: 13 amino acids. Per germline, CDR1 SGHAT and CDR2 FQNNGV. The CDR3 loop is CASSPRTGGTQYF. The CDR3 bases are TGTGCCAGCAGCCCACGTACAGGGGGGACCCAGTACTTC.

The chain employs TRBV11-3 and TRBJ2-7, with 8 bases matching TRBD1. This CDR3 is 13 amino acids long. The junction had 4 bases not matched to a gene; V was cut back by 3 bases and J by 6 bases. Germline CDR1 and CDR2: SGHNT and YENEEA. The CDR3, as DNA: TGTGCCAGCAGCTTCGGGGACAGGACCGAGCAGTACTTC. Translated, it gives CASSFGDRTEQYF.

This clonotype has a handful of counts. The chain is built from TRBV13 and TRBJ2-3; D could derive from TRBD1 or TRBD2 (6 bases each). The V gene lost 2 bases and the J gene lost 2 bases, with 17 bases spanning the gap. CDR3 length equals 17 residues. From germline, CDR1 is PRHDT and CDR2 FYEKMQ (reference sequence). CDR3 in amino acids: CASSLPGGGPYTDTQYF. DNA of the CDR3: TGTGCCAGCAGCTTACCCGGGGGCGGACCCTACACAGATACGCAGTATTTT.

CDR3 sequence reads: CASSPGTGTYEQYF. In DNA form, the CDR3 reads TGCGCCAGCAGCCCAGGAACAGGGACCTACGAGCAGTACTTC. The chain carries TRBV4-3 and TRBJ2-7; D may be TRBD1 (6 bases). Trimming stripped 4 bases from V and 2 bases from J, with 12 bases between. Per the germline V gene, CDR1 is LGHNA and CDR2 is YSLEER. This CDR3 comprises 14 residues.

The chain combines TRBV12-3 or TRBV12-4 with TRBJ1-4, with 7 positions matching TRBD1. V was clipped by 6 bases and J by 11 bases; unmatched bases: 12. CDR3 length: 14 residues. The CDR3 DNA follows: TGTGCCAGCAGCCCGACAGGGCGGAATTGGAAACTGTTTTTT. The encoded protein is CASSPTGRNWKLFF.

This clonotype was detected a few times. The CDR3 spells CASSFGGSSYEQYV. DNA of the CDR3: TGTGCCAGCAGCTTCGGAGGGAGCTCCTACGAGCAGTACGTC. This rearrangement joins TRBV5-6 to TRBJ2-7; a possible D gene is TRBD2 (6 bases). V lost 2 bases, J lost 0 bases, and 9 bases lay in between. The CDR3 loop spans 14 amino acids. Germline CDR1 and CDR2: SGHDT and YYEEEE.

The rearrangement joins TRBV11-2 to TRBJ2-3; 14 bases match TRBD2. This CDR3 is 17 amino acids long. In germline, CDR1 is SGHAT, CDR2 FQNNGV. Trimming cost V 5 bases and J 2 bases; bases outside gene matches: 6. In DNA form, the CDR3 reads TGTGCCAGCAGCGATCGGACTAGCGGGGGGACCACAGATACGCAGTATTTT. Amino acids: CASSDRTSGGTTDTQYF.

This clonotype showed up just a few times. V and J are TRBV27 and TRBJ2-1; tentative D call: TRBD1 (5 bases). The CDR3 length is 16 residues. V lost 3 bases, J lost 9 bases, and 21 bases lay in between. Germline CDR1 MNHEY, CDR2 SMNVEV (reference sequence). The CDR3 DNA follows: TGTGCCAGCAGTTTGGAATTAGGGGATTTAGAGGCTGAGCAGTTCTTC. Translating gives CASSLELGDLEAEQFF.

This rearrangement joins TRBV7-9 to TRBJ2-3; D uncertain. Germline V gene lookup returns CDR1 SEHNR and CDR2 FQNEAQ (reference sequence). This CDR3 contains 12 residues. V lost 5 bases to trimming and J lost 4 bases, with 7 bases between them. In DNA form, the CDR3 reads TGTGCCAGCAGCCCCAGTGCAGATACGCAGTATTTT. Protein sequence: CASSPSADTQYF.

This clonotype came up once. The chain has TRBV15 and TRBJ1-5; 8 bases map to TRBD1. J gave up 1 base and V 3 bases, and 2 bases lay outside the gene matches. CDR1 and CDR2 from the germline V gene are LNHNV and YYDKDF (reference sequence). This CDR3 has 15 amino acids. As DNA, the CDR3 is TGTGCCACCAGCAGGGACAGGGAGAGCAATCAGCCCCAGCATTTT. It specifies CATSRDRESNQPQHF.

The chain links TRBV4-1 to TRBJ2-7; TRBD2 might be the D (6 bases). This CDR3 comprises 15 residues. V was cut by 0 bases and J by 4 bases, with 13 bases left in between. Germline V CDR1 and CDR2: MGHRA, YSYEKL. This CDR3 is CASSQDLLASYEQYV. CDR3 DNA sequence: TGCGCCAGCAGCCAAGACTTGCTAGCGTCTTACGAGCAGTACGTC.